One sample yielded the 14 T cell receptor beta chains listed below, sequenced in a study of cytomegalovirus exposure and HLA in healthy donors. Both 60 Vbeta primers and 13 Jbeta primers went into the PCR. Assay used: immunoSEQ multiplex PCR; TCRdb lists only in-frame clones, some missing. The profile shows roughly 160,000 clones, roughly 80% of them singletons. The sample was PBMCs. Every receptor here comes from a male donor in good health and CMV-seropositive.

This rearrangement joins TRBV7-9 to TRBJ2-1; 9 nucleotides align to TRBD2. Germline V gene data show CDR1 as SEHNR and CDR2 as FQNEAQ (reference sequence). Losses at the gene ends were 4 bases for V and 5 bases for J; bases not matched to a gene: 9. The length of the CDR3 is 16 residues. CDR3 coding DNA: TGTGCCAGCAGCTCCGTTTTTAGCGGGGGAAACAATGAGCAGTTCTTC. It is translated as CASSSVFSGGNNEQFF. The full variable domain, its missing parts supplied by reference TRBV7-9 and TRBJ2-1, is DTGVSQNPRHKITKRGQNVTFRCDPISEHNRLYWYRQTLGQGPEFLTYFQNEAQLEKSRLLSDRFSAERPKGSFSTLEIQRTEQGDSAMYLCASSSVFSGGNNEQFFGPGTRLTVL.

The J gene is TRBJ2-2, the V gene TRBV6-6, with a weak D call TRBD1 (5 bases). Trimming shortened V by 2 bases and J by 2 bases, and 9 bases separated the two germline ends. Germline V gene data show CDR1 as MNHNY and CDR2 as SVGAGI (reference sequence). The CDR3 has 15 residues. The CDR3 loop is CASSYATANTGELFF. CDR3 DNA: TGTGCCAGCAGTTACGCGACAGCTAACACCGGGGAGCTGTTTTTT.

This chain uses TRBV5-1 with TRBJ2-7; TRBD2 might be the D (6 bases). The germline V gene encodes CDR1 SGHRS and CDR2 YFSETQ. V was cut by 5 bases and J by 0 bases, with 9 bases left in between. This CDR3 region has 13 residues. DNA of the CDR3: TGCGCCAGCAGGCCTAGCGTCTCCTACGAGCAGTACTTC. Its translation: CASRPSVSYEQYF.

The rearrangement links TRBV11-2 to TRBJ1-1; D possibly corresponds to TRBD1 (5 bases). V dropped 5 bases and J dropped 10 bases, with 11 bases sitting between them. Germline V gene sequence: CDR1 SGHAT, CDR2 FQNNGV. This CDR3 is built from 11 residues. The CDR3 loop reads CASSAGGSAFF. The CDR3 DNA sequence: TGTGCCAGCAGCGCCGGGGGTTCAGCTTTCTTT.

The chain links TRBV9 to TRBJ1-4; weak D call: TRBD1 (5 bases). The CDR3 is 14 residues long. Germline V gives CDR1 SGDLS, CDR2 YYNGEE. V shed 5 bases and J shed 6 bases, with 14 bases lying between them. CDR3 nucleotide sequence: TGTGCCAGCAGAACCGGGACTAGAGATGAAAAACTGTTTTTT. Encoded protein: CASRTGTRDEKLFF.

The V and J genes are TRBV28 and TRBJ1-2; no reliable D call. Trimming removed 5 bases at V and 4 bases at J, with 5 bases between. Germline loops: CDR1 MDHEN, CDR2 SYDVKM. This CDR3 spans 11 amino acids. The CDR3 coding sequence is TGTGCCAGCAGTACGCGCTATGGCTACACCTTC. Translating gives CASSTRYGYTF.

This clone turned up a few times. The chain has TRBV29-1 and TRBJ2-7; 8 bases align to TRBD1. CDR1 is SQVTM, CDR2 ANQGSEA, per germline. This CDR3 has 13 amino acids. Trimming removed 7 bases from V and 3 bases from J; junction bases left unmatched: 8. CDR3 protein: CSGSGGQGYEQYF. The CDR3, as DNA: TGCAGCGGGTCCGGTGGACAGGGCTACGAGCAGTACTTC.

The V gene is TRBV5-1, the J gene TRBJ1-1; 9 bases align to TRBD1. J gave up 5 bases and V 3 bases, and 8 bases lay outside the gene matches. This CDR3 has 15 residues. Germline CDR1 reads SGHRS; CDR2 reads YFSETQ. The CDR3 reads CASSSIGQGRTEAFF. CDR3 coding DNA: TGCGCCAGCAGCTCTATCGGACAGGGGCGGACTGAAGCTTTCTTT. Full variable domain (missing parts from reference TRBV5-1 and TRBJ1-1): KAGVTQTPRYLIKTRGQQVTLSCSPISGHRSVSWYQQTPGQGLQFLFEYFSETQRNKGNFPGRFSGRQFSNSRSEMNVSTLELGDSALYLCASSSIGQGRTEAFFGQGTRLTVV.

The rearrangement links TRBV27 to TRBJ2-2, with D possibly TRBD1 on 5 matching bases. From germline, CDR1 is MNHEY and CDR2 SMNVEV (reference sequence). V dropped 0 bases and J dropped 6 bases, with 11 bases sitting between them. This CDR3 is 15 amino acids long. Here the CDR3 reads CASSLSGDSPGELFF. The CDR3 coding sequence is TGTGCCAGCAGTTTATCGGGTGACAGTCCCGGGGAGCTGTTTTTT.

This clone was picked up a small number of times. The CDR3: CASSLNGKNTGELFF. Here the CDR3 DNA reads TGCGCCAGCAGCTTGAACGGGAAGAACACCGGGGAGCTGTTTTTT. This sequence joins TRBV5-1 and TRBJ2-2, with TRBD2 as a possible D gene (5 bases). Germline values: CDR1 SGHRS, CDR2 YFSETQ. This CDR3 comprises 15 residues. V lost 1 base and J 1 base, leaving 8 bases between the germline ends.

This chain joins TRBV20-1 and TRBJ2-3; D is unresolved. Trimming left V 4 bases short and J 4 bases short, with 6 bases between. CDR1 DFQATT and CDR2 SNEGSKA come from the germline V gene (reference sequence). This CDR3 is built from 11 residues. In nucleotides, the CDR3 is TGCAGTGCTACCCTTGCAGATACGCAGTATTTT. As protein: CSATLADTQYF.

This rearrangement joins TRBV10-3 to TRBJ1-2; 7 bases fit TRBD1. Germline V gives CDR1 ENHRY, CDR2 SYGVKD. The length of the CDR3 is 13 residues. V shed 4 bases and J 7 bases; nucleotides not matched to a gene: 6. CDR3 bases: TGTGCCATCAGTGTACCGGGACAGTTTGGCTACACCTTC. Encoded protein: CAISVPGQFGYTF.

The chain is built from TRBV27 and TRBJ2-7; TRBD1 aligns across 8 bases. CDR1 and CDR2 from the germline V gene are MNHEY and SMNVEV (reference sequence). Unmatched junction bases numbered 5, after V lost 8 bases and J lost 2 bases. This CDR3 contains 13 residues. CDR3 loop: CASGDRIPYEQYF. Here the CDR3 DNA reads TGTGCCAGCGGGGACAGGATACCCTACGAGCAGTACTTC.

For the CDR3, the DNA is TGTGCCAGCAGTTTTGGCGGGAGTAGCTTAAATGAGCAGTTCTTC. Translation gives CASSFGGSSLNEQFF. The rearrangement uses TRBV28 and TRBJ2-1; 7 bases fit TRBD2. V was pared by 3 bases and J by 7 bases, with 9 bases of the junction left unmatched. From germline, CDR1 is MDHEN and CDR2 SYDVKM. The CDR3 is 15 residues long.